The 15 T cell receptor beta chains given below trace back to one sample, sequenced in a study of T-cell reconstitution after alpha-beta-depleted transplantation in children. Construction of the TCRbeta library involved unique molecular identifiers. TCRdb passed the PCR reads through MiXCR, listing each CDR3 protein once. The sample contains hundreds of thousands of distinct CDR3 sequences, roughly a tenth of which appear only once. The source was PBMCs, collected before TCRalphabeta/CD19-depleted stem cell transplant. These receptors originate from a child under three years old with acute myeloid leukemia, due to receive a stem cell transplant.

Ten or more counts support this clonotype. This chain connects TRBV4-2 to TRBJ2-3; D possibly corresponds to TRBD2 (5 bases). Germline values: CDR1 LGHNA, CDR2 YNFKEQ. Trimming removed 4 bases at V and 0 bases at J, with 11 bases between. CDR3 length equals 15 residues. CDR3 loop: CASSPSRTSTDTQYF. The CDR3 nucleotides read TGTGCCAGCAGCCCTAGCAGAACTAGCACAGATACGCAGTATTTT.

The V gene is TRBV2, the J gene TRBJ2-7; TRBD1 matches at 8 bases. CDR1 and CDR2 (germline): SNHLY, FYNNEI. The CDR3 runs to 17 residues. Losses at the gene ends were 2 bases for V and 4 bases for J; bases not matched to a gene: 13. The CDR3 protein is CASSELRRAGGEYEQYF. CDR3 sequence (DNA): TGTGCCAGCAGTGAATTACGGCGGGCAGGGGGCGAGTACGAGCAGTACTTC.

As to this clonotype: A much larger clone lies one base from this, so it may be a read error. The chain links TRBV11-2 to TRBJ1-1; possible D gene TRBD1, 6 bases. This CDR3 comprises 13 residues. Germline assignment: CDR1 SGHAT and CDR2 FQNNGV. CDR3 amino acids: CACSLDRHLEAFF. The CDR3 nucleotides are TGTGCCTGCAGCTTAGACAGGCACCTTGAAGCTTTCTTT. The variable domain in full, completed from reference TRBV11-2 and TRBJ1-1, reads EAGVAQSPRYKIIEKRQSVAFWCNPISGHATLYWYQQILGQGPKLLIQFQNNGVVDDSQLPKDRFSAERLKGVDSTLKIQPAKLEDSAVYLCACSLDRHLEAFFGQGTRLTVV.

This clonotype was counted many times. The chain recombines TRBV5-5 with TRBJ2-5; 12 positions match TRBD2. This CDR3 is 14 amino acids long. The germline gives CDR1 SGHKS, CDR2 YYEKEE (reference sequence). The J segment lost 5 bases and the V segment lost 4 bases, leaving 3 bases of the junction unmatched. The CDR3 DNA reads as TGTGCCAGCAGCGCGCTAGCGGGAGGGGAGACCCAGTACTTC. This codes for CASSALAGGETQYF.

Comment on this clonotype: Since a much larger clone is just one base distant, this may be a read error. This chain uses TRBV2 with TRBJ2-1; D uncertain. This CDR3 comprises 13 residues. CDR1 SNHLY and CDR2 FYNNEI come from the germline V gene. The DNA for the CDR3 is TGTGCCAGCAGTCCCGACAACTACGATGAGCAGTTCTTC. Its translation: CASSPDNYDEQFF.

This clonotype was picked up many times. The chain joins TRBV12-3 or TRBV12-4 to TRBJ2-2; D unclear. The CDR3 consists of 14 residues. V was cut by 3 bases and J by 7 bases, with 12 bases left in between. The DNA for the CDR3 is TGTGCCAGCAGTTTTAGTCTAGTAGGCGGGGAGCTGTTTTTT. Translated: CASSFSLVGGELFF.

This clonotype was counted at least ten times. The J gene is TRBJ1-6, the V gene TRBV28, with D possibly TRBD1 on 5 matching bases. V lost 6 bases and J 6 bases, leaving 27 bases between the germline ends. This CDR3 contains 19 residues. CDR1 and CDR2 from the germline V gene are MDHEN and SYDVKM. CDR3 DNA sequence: TGTGCCAGCAGCCCCCTGACGCCCCCCGGGGGGAGACCTAATTCACCCCTCCACTTT. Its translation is CASSPLTPPGGRPNSPLHF.

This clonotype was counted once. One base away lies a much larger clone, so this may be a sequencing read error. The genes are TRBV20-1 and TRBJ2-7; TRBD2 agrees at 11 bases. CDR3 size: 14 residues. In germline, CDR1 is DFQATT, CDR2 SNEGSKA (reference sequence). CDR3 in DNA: TGCAGTGCGACGGGACTAGCGGTATCCTACGAGCAGTGCTTC. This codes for CSATGLAVSYEQCF.

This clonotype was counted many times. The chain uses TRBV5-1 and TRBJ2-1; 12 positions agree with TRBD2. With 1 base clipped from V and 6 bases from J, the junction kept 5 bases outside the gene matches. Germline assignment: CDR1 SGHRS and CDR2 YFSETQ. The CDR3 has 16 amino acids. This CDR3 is CASSLRTSGAPNEQFF. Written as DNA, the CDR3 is TGCGCCAGCAGCTTGCGGACTAGCGGGGCCCCCAATGAGCAGTTCTTC.

CDR3 in amino acids: CSVETGYEQYF. CDR3 DNA sequence: TGCAGCGTTGAAACTGGTTACGAGCAGTACTTC. The genes are TRBV29-1 and TRBJ2-7; D is uncertain. The germline CDR1 and CDR2 sequences are SQVTM and ANQGSEA. This CDR3 region has 11 residues. With 2 bases removed from V and 4 bases from J, the gap between germline ends came to 6 bases.

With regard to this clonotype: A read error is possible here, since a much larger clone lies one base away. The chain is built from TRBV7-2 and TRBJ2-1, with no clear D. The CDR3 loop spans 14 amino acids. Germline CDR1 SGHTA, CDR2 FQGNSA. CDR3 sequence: CASSLGVGRNEHFF. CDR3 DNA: TGTGCCAGCAGCTTAGGGGTCGGGCGGAATGAGCATTTCTTC.

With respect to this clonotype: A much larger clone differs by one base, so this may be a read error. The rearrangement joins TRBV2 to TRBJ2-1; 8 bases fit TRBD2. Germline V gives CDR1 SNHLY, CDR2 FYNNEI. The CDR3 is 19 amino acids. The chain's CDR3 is CTSSLPDLGLAEAPNEQFF. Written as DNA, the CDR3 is TGTACCAGCAGTTTACCCGATCTTGGACTAGCTGAAGCCCCGAATGAGCAGTTCTTC. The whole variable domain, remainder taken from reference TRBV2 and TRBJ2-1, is EPEVTQTPSHQVTQMGQEVILRCVPISNHLYFYWYRQILGQKVEFLVSFYNNEISEKSEIFDDQFSVERPDGSNFTLKIRSTKLEDSAMYFCTSSLPDLGLAEAPNEQFFGPGTRLTVL.

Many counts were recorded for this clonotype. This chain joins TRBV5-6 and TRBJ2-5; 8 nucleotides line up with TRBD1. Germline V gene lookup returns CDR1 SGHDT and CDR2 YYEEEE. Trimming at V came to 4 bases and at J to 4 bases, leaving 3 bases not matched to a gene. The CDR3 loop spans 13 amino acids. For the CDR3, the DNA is TGTGCCAGCAGCAGGGACAGGATAGAGACCCAGTACTTC. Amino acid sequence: CASSRDRIETQYF.

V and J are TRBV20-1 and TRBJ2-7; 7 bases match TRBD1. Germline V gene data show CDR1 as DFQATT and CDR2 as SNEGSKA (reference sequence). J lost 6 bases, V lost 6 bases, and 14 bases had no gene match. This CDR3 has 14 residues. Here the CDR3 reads CSAQMDRSWVEQYF. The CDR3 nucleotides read TGCAGTGCCCAAATGGACAGGAGCTGGGTCGAGCAGTACTTC.

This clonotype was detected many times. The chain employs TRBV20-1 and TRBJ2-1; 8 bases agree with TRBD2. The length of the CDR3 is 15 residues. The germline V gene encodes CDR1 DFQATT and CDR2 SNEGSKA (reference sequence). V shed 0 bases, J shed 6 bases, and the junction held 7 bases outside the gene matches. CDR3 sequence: CSARDGTRGSNEQFF. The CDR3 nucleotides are TGCAGTGCTAGAGATGGGACTAGAGGTTCCAATGAGCAGTTCTTC.